The 4 T cell receptor beta chains below all came from one sample that was sequenced in a study of cytomegalovirus exposure and HLA in healthy donors. 60 Vbeta and 13 Jbeta primers were used in PCR. Only in-frame clones appear in the TCRdb table, and some are missing; sequencing was by immunoSEQ multiplex PCR. The data hold 70,000 to 95,000 clones, with 65% to 80% observed a single time. The sample taken for sequencing was PBMCs. The receptors shown here come from a human donor in good health.

This clone was recorded a few times. The chain uses TRBV5-1 and TRBJ1-1; TRBD1 might be the D (6 bases). V lost 0 bases to trimming and J lost 3 bases, with 12 bases between them. From germline, CDR1 is SGHRS and CDR2 YFSETQ. The CDR3 runs to 15 residues. The CDR3 region has the DNA TGCGCCAGCAGCTTGGTTGTAGGGGGGGACACTGAAGCTTTCTTT. Its protein product is CASSLVVGGDTEAFF.

V and J are TRBV7-2 and TRBJ2-5; 7 bases line up with TRBD2. Germline CDR1 and CDR2: SGHTA and FQGNSA. This CDR3 contains 14 residues. Germline trimming cut 7 bases from V and 3 bases from J; bases unmatched to any gene: 8. The CDR3 region has the DNA TGTGCCAGCAACCCCCAGGGAGGGGAAGAGACCCAGTACTTC. This sequence encodes CASNPQGGEETQYF.

V usage is TRBV5-1 and J usage is TRBJ1-4; D not certain. V gave up 0 bases and J gave up 0 bases, with 9 bases separating them. The germline gives CDR1 SGHRS, CDR2 YFSETQ. The CDR3 is 16 residues long. For the CDR3, the DNA is TGCGCCAGCAGCTTGGCGACTAGTCCAACTAATGAAAAACTGTTTTTT. Amino acid sequence: CASSLATSPTNEKLFF.

Only one count was recorded for this clone. One end of the junction varies from germline; a read error may be responsible. This sequence joins TRBV6-5 and TRBJ1-5, with D perhaps TRBD1 (5 bases). The germline V gene has CDR1 MNHEY and CDR2 SVGAGI. CDR3 length: 15 residues. The CDR3 sequence is CASSYSAGTSQPQNF. CDR3 sequence (DNA): TGTGCCAGCAGTTACTCGGCAGGGACTTCTCAGCCCCAGAATTTT.